The rows below give T cell receptor delta chains drawn from one sample of a study of TRDV2 sequences in healthy donors. With CATT, TCRdb re-called clones from the PCR reads. The profile shows fewer than 1,400 delta-chain clones, approximately 60% of them singletons. Sequenced material: Vd2+ gamma-delta T cells from blood. These receptors all stem from a human donor in good health. The CDR3 runs from the conserved cysteine through the conserved F or W. D genes are given only for firm matches. The size field is filled for only some rows; it gives once, few, many or a size class.

>TRDJ3|19|.|TRDV2|.
TGTGCCTGTGACCCCGTGAGGACTCGGAGCTCCTGGGACACCCGACAGATGTTTTTC
CACDPVRTRSSWDTRQMFF
>TRDJ3|18|.|TRDV2|.
TGTGCCTGTGACACCGCAGCGGGGGCCTCCTGGGACACCCGACAGATGTTTTTC
CACDTAAGASWDTRQMFF
>TRDJ1|17|.|TRDV2|.
TGTGCCTGTGAAGAGCTGGGGTCAAGGGCAGGGACCGATAAACTCATCTTT
CACEELGSRAGTDKLIF
>TRDJ1|14|.|TRDV2|.
TGTGCCTGTGATCCCTTACGAGGAACCGATAAACTCATCTTT
CACDPLRGTDKLIF
>TRDJ1|19|.|TRDV2|TRDD3
TGTGCCTGTGATGTACTGGGGGATAAGGGGGCCCTCAAGACCGATAAACTCATCTTT
CACDVLGDKGALKTDKLIF
>TRDJ1|22|.|TRDV2|TRDD3
TGTGCCTGTGACACCGTCGCTGGGGGATACGCGAACAAACAATTACAGGCCGATAAACTCATCTTT
CACDTVAGGYANKQLQADKLIF
>TRDJ1|18|.|TRDV2|.
TGTGCCTGTGATAACCTACTCGACGCAAATGGACCGGCCGATAAACTCATCTTT
CACDNLLDANGPADKLIF
>TRDJ1|21|.|TRDV2|TRDD3
TGTGCCTGTGACCCGGTACTGGGGGAGCGACGGACTTTGGGGTACACCGATAAACTCATCTTT
CACDPVLGERRTLGYTDKLIF
>TRDJ1|17|few|TRDV2|TRDD3
TGTGCCTGTGACGCTCTGGGGGATATGGGTTACACCGATAAACTCATCTTT
CACDALGDMGYTDKLIF
>TRDJ1|17|.|TRDV2|TRDD3
TGTGCCTGTGACACCGTTGGAGGTGGGGGATACACCGATAAACTCATCTTT
CACDTVGGGGYTDKLIF